The clone carrying this T cell receptor beta chain was observed a handful of times. The antigen is not known. TCRbeta library preparation incorporated unique molecular identifiers. TCRdb re-analysed the PCR reads in MiXCR, keeping a single row per CDR3 protein. Here the sample spans about 580,000 distinct CDR3 sequences, about 23% being singletons. Deletions cut 7 bases from V and 2 bases from J, with 16 bases between. In germline, CDR1 is MDHEN, CDR2 SYDVKM. There are 15 residues in the CDR3. The data stem from a study of T-cell reconstitution after alpha-beta-depleted transplantation in children. Study results and limitations: It was surviving recipient T cells and thymic progenitors that gave some patients high TCRbeta diversity at day 60. Expanded graft clones numbering several hundred reportedly gave rise to alpha-beta T cells about two months after transplant. Most T-cell counts and diversity one year after the transplant came from T cells that were newly produced.

The chain links TRBV28 to TRBJ2-3; D is perhaps TRBD1 (6 bases). This material consisted of PBMCs, mostly from graft donor cells, taken 360 days after TCRalphabeta/CD19-depleted stem cell transplant. This TCR was sampled from a boy in the first two years of life who had a stem cell transplant for acute myeloid leukemia, so the T cells may come from the graft donor. CDR3 in DNA: TGTGCCAGCACGACCGCCGGGACAACCACAGATACGCAGTATTTT. It codes for CASTTAGTTTDTQYF.